These 21 T cell receptor beta chains were sequenced from one sample in a study of blood T cell repertoires in COVID-19. Assay: immunoSEQ multiplex PCR; the TCRdb copy retains only in-frame clones and omits some. The table shows approximately 61,000 clones, with around 85% occurring only once. Sequences were obtained from peripheral blood. These receptors came from a human donor in a cohort sampled during active COVID-19.

In DNA, the CDR3 is TGCGCCAGCAGCCCAAACAGGGGCGGCACAGATACGCAGTATTTT. This translates into CASSPNRGGTDTQYF. The V and J genes are TRBV5-1 and TRBJ2-3, with TRBD1 matching 7 bases. CDR3 length equals 15 residues. CDR1 SGHRS and CDR2 YFSETQ come from the germline V gene. J lost 1 base, V lost 4 bases, and 6 bases had no gene match.

The rearrangement joins TRBV27 to TRBJ2-7; perhaps TRBD1 as D (5 bases). The V end lost 3 bases, the J end lost 0 bases, and 9 bases lay between the germline ends. CDR1 is MNHEY, CDR2 SMNVEV, per germline (reference sequence). This CDR3 comprises 14 residues. The CDR3 DNA follows: TGTGCCAGCAGTTTCCGACAGCCCTCCTACGAGCAGTACTTC. It yields the protein CASSFRQPSYEQYF.

The CDR3 DNA reads as TGCGCCAGCAGCCAAGGGACAGCTGCAACTAATGAAAAACTGTTTTTT. Translating it yields CASSQGTAATNEKLFF. V gene TRBV4-1 combines with J gene TRBJ1-4; weak D call: TRBD1 (6 bases). The V gene's germline CDR1 is MGHRA and CDR2 YSYEKL. The CDR3 has 16 amino acids. Trimming pared 1 base from V and 0 bases from J, leaving 9 bases between.

This clone has only one observation. This chain connects TRBV19 to TRBJ1-6, with 8 bases lining up with TRBD1. Trimming at V came to 3 bases and at J to 10 bases, leaving 8 bases not matched to a gene. The V gene's germline CDR1 is LNHDA and CDR2 SQIVND (reference sequence). The CDR3 sequence is 15 residues long. CDR3 region: CASSIQRQGSSPLHF. The CDR3 nucleotides read TGTGCCAGTAGTATTCAGCGACAGGGGTCATCACCCCTCCACTTT.

The V gene is TRBV7-2, the J gene TRBJ2-7; tentatively, D is TRBD1 (6 bases). Germline V gives CDR1 SGHTA, CDR2 FQGNSA. This CDR3 spans 12 amino acids. V was shortened by 6 bases and J by 6 bases, with 12 bases between the two germline ends. The CDR3 DNA reads as TGTGCCAGCAGTCCCAGGGGTCGCGAGCAGTACTTC. This translates into CASSPRGREQYF.

This clone has just a few counts. The genes are TRBV28 and TRBJ1-3, with 10 bases lining up with TRBD1. V lost 6 bases, J lost 8 bases, and 10 bases stayed unmatched. Germline V gives CDR1 MDHEN, CDR2 SYDVKM. This CDR3 contains 15 residues. In nucleotides, the CDR3 is TGTGCCAGCAGCCCCTCGGGACAGGGGAGGCACACCATATATTTT. Its protein is CASSPSGQGRHTIYF.

This chain joins TRBV10-3 and TRBJ2-3; 12 bases are shared with TRBD1. Germline CDR1 reads ENHRY; CDR2 reads SYGVKD. Trimming cost V 3 bases and J 3 bases; bases outside gene matches: 4. The CDR3 totals 16 residues. CDR3 sequence: CAISEPGQGATDTQYF. The DNA of the CDR3 is TGTGCCATCAGTGAACCGGGACAGGGGGCAACAGATACGCAGTATTTT.

This chain joins TRBV7-2 and TRBJ2-7, with 8 positions matching TRBD2. In germline, CDR1 is SGHTA, CDR2 FQGNSA. Trimming at V came to 5 bases and at J to 0 bases, leaving 9 bases not matched to a gene. The CDR3 loop spans 16 amino acids. The CDR3 here is CASSGRLAGSSYEQYF. The DNA for the CDR3 is TGTGCCAGCAGCGGACGTCTAGCGGGCAGCTCCTACGAGCAGTACTTC.

The gene calls are TRBV7-8 and TRBJ2-4, with 9 bases that match TRBD2. Germline V gene data show CDR1 as SGHVS and CDR2 as FQNEAQ. The CDR3 is 16 amino acids. Trimming took 1 base from V and 6 from J; bases not matched to a gene: 7. The CDR3 DNA reads as TGTGCCAGCAGCTTAGGGGCTAGCGGGAATGGAAACATTCAGTACTTC. Its translation: CASSLGASGNGNIQYF.

This chain uses TRBV7-3 with TRBJ2-5; 13 nucleotides align to TRBD2. Germline V gene sequence: CDR1 SGHTA, CDR2 FQGTGA. Losses at the gene ends were 5 bases for V and 3 bases for J; bases not matched to a gene: 3. This CDR3 has 15 amino acids. CDR3 nucleotide sequence: TGTGCCAGCAGCCCAGGACTAGCGGGAGAAGAGACCCAGTACTTC. Its protein product is CASSPGLAGEETQYF.

The chain combines TRBV5-4 with TRBJ2-7, with D tentatively TRBD2 (6 bases). Germline V gene data show CDR1 as SGHNT and CDR2 as YYREEE (reference sequence). The germline V and J ends were trimmed by 4 bases and 2 bases, with 10 bases remaining between them. This CDR3 has 13 residues. CDR3 DNA: TGTGCCAGCAGCGGGACTCATCCCTACGAGCAGTACTTC. Its translation: CASSGTHPYEQYF.

This chain joins TRBV19 and TRBJ2-1, with TRBD2 as a possible D gene (6 bases). Looked up from germline, CDR1 is LNHDA and CDR2 is SQIVND (reference sequence). The V gene lost 8 bases and the J gene lost 0 bases, with 11 bases spanning the gap. The CDR3 length is 14 residues. The CDR3 loop reads CASLGGSSYNEQFF. CDR3 DNA: TGTGCCAGTCTGGGGGGTAGCTCCTACAATGAGCAGTTCTTC.

This sequence joins TRBV28 and TRBJ2-7; 8 nucleotides match TRBD1. Germline V gene lookup returns CDR1 MDHEN and CDR2 SYDVKM. The CDR3 is made up of 15 amino acids. J lost 3 bases, V lost 6 bases, and 10 bases had no gene match. The DNA for the CDR3 is TGTGCCAGCAGCTTGACAGGGGTGAGGAGCTACGAGCAGTACTTC. It encodes CASSLTGVRSYEQYF.

The chain links TRBV7-3 to TRBJ2-6, with D hard to call. Between the trimmed V and J ends, which lost 8 bases and 0 bases, there was a span of 14 bases. In germline, CDR1 is SGHTA, CDR2 FQGTGA. The CDR3 consists of 16 residues. CDR3 sequence: CASRRGTNSGANVLTF. In nucleotides, the CDR3 is TGTGCCAGCCGGCGAGGAACCAACTCTGGGGCCAACGTCCTGACTTTC.

The J gene is TRBJ2-5, the V gene TRBV11-1; 8 bases match TRBD1. The CDR3 extends over 16 amino acids. V was pared by 5 bases and J by 5 bases, with 13 bases of the junction left unmatched. Looked up from germline, CDR1 is SGHAT and CDR2 is FQDESV (reference sequence). CDR3 nucleotide sequence: TGTGCCAGCAGCAACGGACAGGGAGGTATCCGGGAGACCCAGTACTTC. As protein: CASSNGQGGIRETQYF.

This clone was recorded a few times. The chain links TRBV7-6 to TRBJ2-7, with 7 bases aligning to TRBD2. The J segment lost 3 bases and the V segment lost 5 bases, leaving 7 bases of the junction unmatched. There are 14 residues in the CDR3. Germline assignment: CDR1 SGHVS and CDR2 FNYEAQ. CDR3: CASSASGEGYEQYF. DNA for the CDR3: TGTGCCAGCAGCGCCAGCGGGGAGGGCTACGAGCAGTACTTC.

The chain links TRBV12-3 or TRBV12-4 to TRBJ1-2, with D perhaps matching TRBD1 (5 bases). Trimming removed 8 bases from V and 5 bases from J, with 15 bases in between. The CDR3 runs 13 residues. The CDR3 region is CASRLSGTYGYTF. CDR3 nucleotide sequence: TGTGCCAGCCGCCTATCCGGGACTTATGGCTACACCTTC.

The rearrangement links TRBV27 to TRBJ2-6; no clear D gene. CDR3 size: 16 residues. Deletions cut 2 bases from V and 2 bases from J, with 10 bases between. CDR1 and CDR2 (germline): MNHEY, SMNVEV (reference sequence). CDR3 region: CASSLLPSAGANVLTF. The DNA for the CDR3 is TGTGCCAGCAGTTTACTCCCCAGTGCTGGGGCCAACGTCCTGACTTTC.

The chain links TRBV28 to TRBJ1-2; maybe TRBD1 (5 bases). The germline V gene encodes CDR1 MDHEN and CDR2 SYDVKM. V was trimmed by 4 bases and J by 3 bases, leaving 15 bases between them. The CDR3 consists of 15 residues. CDR3 sequence (DNA): TGTGCCAGCAGTTCCCTCGGGGGAGGATACTATGGCTACACCTTC. Encoded protein: CASSSLGGGYYGYTF.

In its sample, this clone was seen once. This chain uses TRBV30 with TRBJ1-6, with D tentatively TRBD1 (6 bases). The germline gives CDR1 GTSNPN, CDR2 SVGIG (reference sequence). V was cut by 1 base and J by 7 bases, with 8 bases left in between. The CDR3 length is 13 residues. CDR3 loop: CAWSGTVNSPLHF. The CDR3 coding sequence is TGTGCCTGGAGTGGGACAGTCAATTCACCCCTCCACTTT. Supplemented by reference TRBV30 and TRBJ1-6, the full variable domain reads SQTIHQWPATLVQPVGSPLSLECTVEGTSNPNLYWYRQAAGRGLQLLFYSVGIGQISSEVPQNLSASRPQDRQFILSSKKLLLSDSGFYLCAWSGTVNSPLHFGNGTRLTVT.

The chain employs TRBV7-3 and TRBJ2-5; TRBD2 matches 7 bases. The V gene end was trimmed by 1 base and the J gene end by 5 bases; junction bases not matched to a gene: 7. The V gene's germline CDR1 is SGHTA and CDR2 FQGTGA. The CDR3 consists of 15 residues. CDR3 nucleotides: TGTGCCAGCAGCTTAAACGGGGGAGGGATGGAGACCCAGTACTTC. Amino acids: CASSLNGGGMETQYF.